This T cell receptor beta chain comes out of a study of CXCR3-negative and CXCR3-positive naive CD8 T cells. Study summary: For each library, about 1.5 +/- 0.3 million TRB reads were obtained, around 140 million in total.

General study findings and limits: The TRBV-TRBJ usage of naive CXCR3-negative and CXCR3-positive cells was similar, but that of memory cells differed. CXCR3-positive naive cells had TRB CDR3s that were more hydrophobic than CXCR3-negative naive cells had.

Germline V gene data show CDR1 as MGHRA and CDR2 as YSYEKL. The CDR3 totals 18 residues. On this clonotype itself: Its antigen is unidentified.

The study made its TRB cDNA libraries by 5' RACE, adding UMI labels. TCRdb reprocessed the 5' RACE reads, keeping one entry per CDR3 protein, no DNA. This table lists around 95,000 distinct CDR3 sequences. V is TRBV4-1 and J is TRBJ2-7; TCRdb reports TRBD1, a call that lacks DNA to check it against. This sequence was found in a human donor in good health. Some clones in this sample may be carry-over from other donors' samples. The sample was naive CXCR3+ CD8+ T cells from blood. Subset specified: CD45RO-CCR7+CD27+CD95- naive CD8+ T cells expressing CXCR3 (TNR3+). The CDR3 reads CASSQATSPMGLSYEQYF.